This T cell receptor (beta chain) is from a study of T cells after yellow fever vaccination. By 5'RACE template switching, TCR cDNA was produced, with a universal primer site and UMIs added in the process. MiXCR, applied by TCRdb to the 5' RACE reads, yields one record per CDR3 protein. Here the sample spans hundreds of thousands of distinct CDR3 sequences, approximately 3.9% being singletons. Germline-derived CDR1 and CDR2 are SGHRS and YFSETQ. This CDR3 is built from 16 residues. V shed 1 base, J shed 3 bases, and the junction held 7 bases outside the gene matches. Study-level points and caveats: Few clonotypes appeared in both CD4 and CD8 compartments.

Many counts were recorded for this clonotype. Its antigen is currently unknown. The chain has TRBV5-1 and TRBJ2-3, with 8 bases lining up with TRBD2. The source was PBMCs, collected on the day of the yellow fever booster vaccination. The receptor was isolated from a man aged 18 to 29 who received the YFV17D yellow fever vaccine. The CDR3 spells CASSLNGGAVTDTQYF. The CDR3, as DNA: TGCGCCAGCAGCTTGAACGGGGGGGCCGTTACAGATACGCAGTATTTT.